The source of this T cell receptor beta chain is a study of blood T cell repertoires in COVID-19 (dated by TCRdb to 2020 to 2022). Regarding the study in general: Collaborator samples came from the United States, Italy and Spain and covered acute and convalescent phases of COVID-19. The material from the prospective study consisted of cDNA or gDNA derived from T cells, B-cell-depleted T cells, or PBMCs. Deeply sampled blood TCRbeta repertoires from subjects exposed to, actively infected with, or recovered from COVID-19 were included in the dataset. The repertoires were released in a freely available public database intended as a resource for research on the immune response to SARS-CoV-2. The samples were drawn from the first 160 participants of the ongoing ImmuneRACE study and from some 1,300 subjects provided by 6 global collaborators. Nearly every sample came with metadata listing a de-identified subject ID, COVID-19 status, age in years and sex. Where available, HLA class I and class II types were taken from metadata supplied by the sample provider and were not determined by assay-based typing. Study-wide findings and limitations: The amount of clinical and demographic metadata varied by source and participant and was provided uncurated.

Measured from the cysteine to the phenylalanine, the CDR3 is 15 residues long. Left in the record is the CDR3 DNA by itself, 45 bases read in frame from the first base. Sequences PRHDT (CDR1) and FYEKMQ (CDR2) are obtained from the germline V gene (reference sequence). A distance of 14 bases separates the germline ends of V and J, which lose 5 bases and 0 bases respectively. The immunoSEQ Assay, a bias-controlled multiplex PCR, was used to amplify TCRbeta CDR3 regions from genomic DNA. Per the authors' processing: Nucleated cell counts per sample were estimated from amplification of reference gene primers within the assay. To quantify the absolute abundance of each unique TCRbeta CDR3 rearrangement, sequence reads were collapsed and filtered. Productive Simpson clonality was computed per sample as the square root of Simpson's diversity index over productive rearrangements. TCRdb mirrors the immuneACCESS table, restricted to in-frame sequences. Some clones are absent from its copies; in checked studies, under half trace to an unresolved V gene, and the reason for the others is unknown. The D gene and trimming were derived from the DNA, and the V and J assignments and clone size from that table. The sample table contains 200,000 to 300,000 clones; only one count was recorded for around 86% of them. Clones ranked in the top ten supply over 1.5% of the sample.

Participants in the prospective study were enrolled through a virtual design, were aged about 18 to 100 years, and lived in approximately 24 United States geographic areas. To assign participants to cohorts, the prospective study relied on clinical history that participants themselves reported in a screening survey and a study questionnaire. Recovered participants in ImmuneRACE Cohort 3 were defined as having two consecutive negative NP/OP PCR tests, clearance from a healthcare professional, or resolution of symptoms. Each participant in the prospective study had whole blood, serum and a nasopharyngeal or oropharyngeal swab collected by mobile phlebotomists. Participants in the prospective study had the option to provide additional blood draws and questionnaires over a roughly 2-month period. Prospective study blood samples were shipped either frozen or at room temperature before DNA extraction.

This clone was found many times. Its antigen is not yet known. No much larger clonotype is one base removed from it; base qualities were not supplied. The receptor was derived from a man aged 35 to 55 who had recovered from COVID-19. The specimen sequenced was PBMCs or T cells enriched from blood (not recorded which). The sequence links TRBV13 to TRBJ2-7, and TRBD2 may be the D gene, going by 7 matching bases. CDR3 sequence: CASSQRGGSSYEQYF. In nucleotides, the sequence is TGTGCCAGCAGCCAAAGGGGGGGAAGCTCCTACGAGCAGTACTTC.